This T cell receptor (beta chain) derives from a study of blood T cells in healthy people across ages. Study results and caveats: Estimated diversity that came from one million T cells was considered an underestimate.

Donor samples were obtained from healthy Caucasian individuals from Russia, aged about 6 to 95. Isolating PBMCs gave at least 6 million of these cells per sample. Alongside a J-beta primer mix, a sample-barcoded 5' primer served in a second PCR lasting about 7 to 12 cycles. MiXCR, applied by TCRdb to the 5' RACE reads, yields one record per CDR3 protein. The table has under 2,000,000 distinct CDR3 sequences, roughly 52% seen once. The CDR3 covers 14 residues. Trimming pared 6 bases from V and 2 bases from J, leaving 12 bases between. Germline V gene sequence: CDR1 MNHEY, CDR2 SVGEGT. Concerning this clonotype itself: Its antigen is still unknown.

The V gene is TRBV6-2 or TRBV6-3, the J gene TRBJ2-3, with D tentatively TRBD1 (6 bases). Sequencing used blood. The clonotype comes from a woman aged 40 to 50 in good health. This CDR3 is CASRLDSYTDTQYF. The CDR3 coding sequence is TGTGCCAGCAGGCTGGACAGCTACACAGATACGCAGTATTTT.